This is a list of T cell receptor beta chains from one sample in a study of blood T cell repertoires in COVID-19. Sequenced by immunoSEQ multiplex PCR; TCRdb stores in-frame clones only, minus some. The sample has about 67,000 clones, 75% to 90% seen once. The sample consisted of peripheral blood. The receptors originated from a man in his forties or fifties with active COVID-19. CDR3s include the opening cysteine and the closing phenylalanine or tryptophan. Fields, in order: V gene, D gene, J gene, clone size, CDR3 DNA, CDR3 protein. D genes are given only for firm matches. The size entry is marked missing in some rows and otherwise reads once, few, many or a size class.

TRBV28	TRBD1	TRBJ1-1	-	TGTGCCAGCAGACCGGGACAGATCACCGAAGCTTTCTTT	CASRPGQITEAFF
TRBV12-5	TRBD2	TRBJ2-1	few	TGTGCTAGTGGGGTCGGACTAGCGGGAGGGTTCGATGAGCAGTTCTTC	CASGVGLAGGFDEQFF
TRBV9	TRBD1	TRBJ1-1	-	TGTGCCAGCAGCGCCCTTACAGGGGGGGGCACTGAAGCTTTCTTT	CASSALTGGGTEAFF
TRBV7-7	TRBD1	TRBJ2-1	-	TGTGCTAGCAGCTTAGGGACAGGGCGGAATGAGCAGTTCTTC	CASSLGTGRNEQFF
TRBV11-2	TRBD2	TRBJ2-3	-	TGTGCCAGCAGCTTAGGAGTGACTAGCGGTTCCACAGATACGCAGTATTTT	CASSLGVTSGSTDTQYF
TRBV10-3	TRBD1	TRBJ2-1	-	TGTGCCATCAGTGACAGGGGGCCCCATGAGCAGTTCTTC	CAISDRGPHEQFF
TRBV10-3	TRBD1	TRBJ2-1	-	TGTGCCATTGGGACAGGGGGGAATGAGCAGTTCTTC	CAIGTGGNEQFF
TRBV28	-	TRBJ1-4	few	TGTGCCAGCAGTTTACGGACTTATGAAAAACTGTTTTTT	CASSLRTYEKLFF
TRBV3-1/TRBV3-2	-	TRBJ1-6	-	TGTGCCAGCAGCGCTAGATGTCCCATCATACATCATAATTCACCCCTCCACTTT	CASSARCPIIHHNSPLHF
TRBV15	-	TRBJ2-2	-	TGTGCCACCAGCAGAGTAAGACAGAGAACCGGGGAGCTGTTTTTT	CATSRVRQRTGELFF
TRBV7-9	-	TRBJ2-2	-	TGTGCCAGCAGCTTCGGCCTGGGGGGGACACTCGGGGAGCTGTTTTTT	CASSFGLGGTLGELFF
TRBV3-1/TRBV3-2	-	TRBJ2-7	-	TGTGCCAGCAGCCAAGGAGTAGCGGCGTCCTACGAGCAGTACTTC	CASSQGVAASYEQYF
TRBV28	TRBD1	TRBJ1-2	-	TGTGCCAGCAGCTCCGGAACCTCCGGGACAGGGGTAGATGGCTACACCTTC	CASSSGTSGTGVDGYTF
TRBV7-9	-	TRBJ1-6	once	TGTGCCAGCAGCTCCCAAAATTCACCCCTCCACTTT	CASSSQNSPLHF
TRBV7-8	-	TRBJ1-2	-	TGTGCCAGCAGTAGCTTTAACTATGGCTACACCTTC	CASSSFNYGYTF
TRBV27	-	TRBJ2-2	-	TGTGCCAGCAGTTTATCTCGGACATTGAACACCGGGGAGCTGTTTTTT	CASSLSRTLNTGELFF
TRBV29-1	TRBD1	TRBJ1-2	-	TGCAGCGTTGATGGGGACAGGTTCTATGGCTACACCTTC	CSVDGDRFYGYTF
TRBV19	-	TRBJ1-2	-	TGTGCCAGTAGTATATCACAGAACTATGGCTACACCTTC	CASSISQNYGYTF
TRBV7-8	TRBD2	TRBJ2-5	-	TGTGCCAGCAGCTCCAGACTGGGCGGGGGTGGAGAGACCCAGTACTTC	CASSSRLGGGGETQYF
TRBV6-5	TRBD2	TRBJ2-1	-	TGTGCCAGCAGTCTTAGCGGGGGGGCCGGGAATGAGCAGTTCTTC	CASSLSGGAGNEQFF
TRBV11-3	-	TRBJ2-7	-	TGTGGCCCCTACCTAGGACAAGGATACGCCTACGAGCAGTACTTC	CGPYLGQGYAYEQYF
TRBV27	TRBD1	TRBJ2-5	-	TGTGCCAGCAGCTCCGAGACAGGGGTACAAGAGACCCAGTACTTC	CASSSETGVQETQYF
TRBV5-1	-	TRBJ1-4	-	TGCGCCAGCAGCATACAGTCAACTAATGAAAAACTGTTTTTT	CASSIQSTNEKLFF
TRBV7-9	TRBD1	TRBJ1-1	-	TGTGCCAGCAGCCCGGGACAGGTCACTGAAGCTTTCTTT	CASSPGQVTEAFF
TRBV6-5	-	TRBJ1-6	-	TGTGCCAGCAGTTACTCTTCCGGGAGATCACCCCTCCACTTT	CASSYSSGRSPLHF
TRBV23-1	-	TRBJ2-7	-	TGCGCCAGCAGTCATAGGACAACCACCTACGAGCAGTACTTC	CASSHRTTTYEQYF
TRBV6-1	TRBD1	TRBJ1-5	-	TGTGCCAGCAGTGCTTTGACAGGGTTGGGGGATAGGGGCAATCAGCCCCAGCATTTT	CASSALTGLGDRGNQPQHF
TRBV24-1	TRBD2	TRBJ2-3	-	TGTGCCACCAGTGAGCCGGGACTAGCGGGGGCAGATACGCAGTATTTT	CATSEPGLAGADTQYF
TRBV24-1	TRBD1	TRBJ1-1	-	TGTGCCACCAGTGATTCAGGGGGAGGCACTGAAGCTTTCTTT	CATSDSGGGTEAFF
TRBV7-8	TRBD1	TRBJ2-7	once	TGTGCCAGCAGCTTAACGGTGGACAGGTCCTACGAGCAGTACTTC	CASSLTVDRSYEQYF
TRBV5-1	-	TRBJ1-1	-	TGCGCCAGCAGCTTGATCGGACAAAACACTGAAGCTTTCTTT	CASSLIGQNTEAFF
TRBV27	-	TRBJ2-3	-	TGTGCCAGCAGTTTTTCGACAGCTTCTTTTAGCACAGATACGCAGTATTTT	CASSFSTASFSTDTQYF
TRBV3-1/TRBV3-2	TRBD2	TRBJ2-1	-	TGTGCCAGCAGCCAATGGCGGGGGACCTCCTACAATGAGCAGTTCTTC	CASSQWRGTSYNEQFF
TRBV18	-	TRBJ2-5	-	TGTGCCAGCTCCGGGACTCATCAAGAGACCCAGTACTTC	CASSGTHQETQYF
TRBV24-1	-	TRBJ1-2	-	TGTGCCACCAGTGGATGGCCAGCTAACTATGGCTACACCTTC	CATSGWPANYGYTF
TRBV4-2	TRBD1	TRBJ2-7	-	TGTGCCAGCAGCCAATTGGGACAGTCCTACGAGCAGTACTTC	CASSQLGQSYEQYF
TRBV27	-	TRBJ1-1	few	TGTGCCAGCAGTTCAACACAGGGCGCGGTTACTGAAGCTTTCTTT	CASSSTQGAVTEAFF
TRBV30	TRBD1	TRBJ2-5	-	TGTGCCTGGAGGGACAGGGGGAGAGGGGAGACCCAGTACTTC	CAWRDRGRGETQYF
TRBV24-1	TRBD2	TRBJ2-1	-	TGTGCCACCAGTTCTGTCGGCGGGGGGGCCGATAACTCCTACAATGAGCAGTTCTTC	CATSSVGGGADNSYNEQFF
TRBV30	-	TRBJ1-1	-	TGTGCCTGGAGTGTTAAGGGGCGGACTGAAGCTTTCTTT	CAWSVKGRTEAFF
TRBV13	-	TRBJ1-1	-	TGTGCCAGCAGCCGTGGATTTGAGGGTGAAGCTTTCTTT	CASSRGFEGEAFF
TRBV6-6	-	TRBJ1-1	-	TGTGCCAGCAGTTCATCAGGGTTCCAGGCTTTCTTT	CASSSSGFQAFF
TRBV6-5	-	TRBJ1-5	-	TGTGCCAGCTCAGGGGAGGGACAGCCCCAGCATTTT	CASSGEGQPQHF
TRBV7-9	TRBD2	TRBJ2-3	-	TGTGCCAGCAGCTTAGCGGGGGGGAGCACAGATACGCAGTATTTT	CASSLAGGSTDTQYF
TRBV28	-	TRBJ1-1	once	TGTGCCAGCAGTCCCAGGGGCCGGGGCACTGAAGCTTTCTTT	CASSPRGRGTEAFF
TRBV29-1	TRBD2	TRBJ2-5	-	TGCAGCGTTGAGCTCGGGTCTGGGACTAGCGGGGAAAAAGAGACCCAGTACTTC	CSVELGSGTSGEKETQYF
TRBV6-2/TRBV6-3	-	TRBJ1-1	-	TGTGCCAGCAGCTATATAATGAACACTGAAGCTTTCTTT	CASSYIMNTEAFF
TRBV21-1	-	TRBJ1-5	-	TGTGCCACCAAAAGGGTCACAGGGGGAAAGCCCCAGCATTTT	CATKRVTGGKPQHF
TRBV9	-	TRBJ1-1	-	TGTGCCAGCAGCGTTGACGCGGTTAACACTGAAGCTTTCTTT	CASSVDAVNTEAFF
TRBV4-3	-	TRBJ2-7	-	TGCGCCAGCAGCCGCAGGGTCTACGAGCAGTACTTC	CASSRRVYEQYF
TRBV19	-	TRBJ1-3	-	TGTGCCAGTGAAGGAGGAAGCTCTGGAAACACCATATATTTT	CASEGGSSGNTIYF